The T cell receptor (beta chain) under discussion was sequenced for a study of T cell repertoires in cytomegalovirus infection. Study at large: Public signatures in TCR beta pointed to CMV infection and matching HLA type. Study-wide results and caveats: What dominated the ex vivo response were HLA-C-restricted CMV-specific TCR beta clonotypes. Individuals carrying CMV plus the relevant HLA were identified by cumulative frequency of public TCR beta families.

Using its own MiXCR run on the reads, TCRdb lists one record per CDR3 protein. Found here are about a million distinct CDR3 sequences, roughly 30% of them singletons; the top ten hold around an eighth. V gave up 5 bases and J gave up 2 bases, with 10 bases separating them. Looked up from germline, CDR1 is MNHEY and CDR2 is SVGAGI. CDR3 size: 14 residues. As concerns this clonotype: Its target is not known.

Sequenced material: cultured CD8+ T cells from PBMCs, taken from culture after CMV antigen stimulation. This chain links TRBV6-5 with TRBJ2-1; no firm D call. This receptor was taken from a human donor in good health (CMV status not recorded). Some clones in this sample may be carry-over from other donors' samples. CDR3 region: CASSTTSPYNEQFF. CDR3 nucleotide sequence: TGTGCCAGCAGTACGACTTCCCCCTACAATGAGCAGTTCTTC.